The sequence of this T cell receptor beta chain was determined in a study of blood T cell repertoires in COVID-19. Study background: Both acute and convalescent COVID-19 samples were obtained from the United States, Italy and Spain. The cDNA or gDNA used as material had been derived from T cells, B-cell-depleted T cells, or PBMCs.

This clone was seen a few times. Authors' methods: Researchers report that nucleated cell counts were estimated from reference gene primer amplification. The assay was immunoSEQ multiplex PCR, and TCRdb's table has in-frame clones only and misses some. That table is the source of V, J and clone size, and D and trimming were worked out from the DNA. Of approximately 67,000 clones listed, 75% to 95% are singletons. What was sequenced was peripheral blood. The sequence derives from a woman aged 55-69 years with active COVID-19.

For the CDR3, the DNA is TGTGCCAGCAGAGGACCAGGGGATGGCTACACCTTC. It yields the protein CASRGPGDGYTF. The chain links TRBV7-9 to TRBJ1-2; perhaps TRBD1 as D (6 bases). The CDR3 has 12 amino acids. CDR1 and CDR2 from the germline V gene are SEHNR and FQNEAQ (reference sequence). Trimming cost V 6 bases and J 6 bases, with 11 bases left between them.